These 22 T cell receptor beta chains came from one sample sequenced in a study of cytomegalovirus exposure and HLA in healthy donors. 13 Jbeta primers and 60 Vbeta primers were used for the PCR. Assay: immunoSEQ multiplex PCR; the TCRdb copy retains only in-frame clones and omits some. The table lists tens of thousands of clones, 60% to 75% of them singletons. The sample taken for sequencing was PBMCs. The receptors here all came from a man aged 30-40 years in good health and CMV-seronegative.

The chain combines TRBV5-4 with TRBJ2-7; tentatively, D is TRBD2 (6 bases). V dropped 3 bases and J dropped 6 bases, with 13 bases sitting between them. From germline, CDR1 is SGHNT and CDR2 YYREEE (reference sequence). The CDR3 is made up of 13 amino acids. The DNA for the CDR3 is TGTGCCAGCAGCTACATGGGGGGTCTCGAGCAGTACTTC. Translation: CASSYMGGLEQYF.

The chain employs TRBV27 and TRBJ1-1, with D perhaps matching TRBD1 (5 bases). Germline CDR1 reads MNHEY; CDR2 reads SMNVEV (reference sequence). Trimming took 8 bases from V and 2 from J, leaving 12 bases between them. The CDR3 runs to 13 residues. The CDR3 bases are TGTGCCAGCGGTAGACAGAGAAACACTGAAGCTTTCTTT. Translation: CASGRQRNTEAFF.

The rearrangement uses TRBV10-2 and TRBJ2-7; TRBD2 agrees at 9 bases. The CDR3 is 14 amino acids. After removal of 3 bases from V and 2 bases from J, the junction contained 2 bases not matched to a gene. Per germline, CDR1 WSHSY and CDR2 SAAADI. CDR3 amino acids: CASSEGGRAYEQYF. The CDR3 DNA sequence: TGCGCCAGCAGTGAAGGCGGGAGGGCCTACGAGCAGTACTTC.

This clone has just a few counts. The chain employs TRBV28 and TRBJ2-2; 10 bases are a match to TRBD1. The CDR3 extends over 20 amino acids. Germline trimming cut 5 bases from V and 0 bases from J; bases unmatched to any gene: 15. From germline, CDR1 is MDHEN and CDR2 SYDVKM. The CDR3 reads CASSTGTGDALATNTGELFF. DNA for the CDR3: TGTGCCAGCAGTACAGGGACAGGGGACGCACTCGCTACGAACACCGGGGAGCTGTTTTTT.

This rearrangement joins TRBV27 to TRBJ1-2; TRBD1 agrees at 9 bases. With V trimmed by 8 bases and J by 3 bases, 7 bases remained unmatched. The CDR3 length is 14 residues. The germline gives CDR1 MNHEY, CDR2 SMNVEV (reference sequence). The CDR3 coding sequence is TGTGCCAGCGGGAGGACAGGGGCCGACTATGGCTACACCTTC. This codes for CASGRTGADYGYTF.

The chain couples TRBV4-3 to TRBJ2-2, with D hard to call. V was shortened by 0 bases and J by 1 base, with 15 bases between the two germline ends. CDR3 length equals 18 residues. Germline CDR1 and CDR2: LGHNA and YSLEER. CDR3 nucleotide sequence: TGCGCCAGCAGCCAAGAGTCCCCCCAGGTTGAGAACACCGGGGAGCTGTTTTTT. It specifies CASSQESPQVENTGELFF.

This clone was detected once. The genes are TRBV7-8 and TRBJ1-5, with TRBD1 matching 7 bases. The CDR3 runs 17 residues. The germline V gene encodes CDR1 SGHVS and CDR2 FQNEAQ. Trimming cost V 0 bases and J 6 bases; bases outside gene matches: 11. In DNA form, the CDR3 reads TGTGCCAGCAGCTTAGCGGGTACGTGGGACAGCCGTCAGCCCCAGCATTTT. Protein product: CASSLAGTWDSRQPQHF.

The chain joins TRBV4-1 to TRBJ2-1; 9 bases match TRBD2. J gave up 8 bases and V 3 bases, and 8 bases lay outside the gene matches. Germline V lookup: CDR1 MGHRA, CDR2 YSYEKL. The CDR3 loop spans 15 amino acids. For the CDR3, the DNA is TGCGCCAGCAGCCAGGCGAGCGGGGGGAGAGATGAGCAGTTCTTC. It codes for CASSQASGGRDEQFF.

J is TRBJ1-5 and V is TRBV18; the D is unclear. The CDR3 extends over 15 amino acids. CDR1 is KGHSH, CDR2 LQKENI, per germline. Trimming removed 1 base at V and 0 bases at J, with 7 bases between. Written as DNA, the CDR3 is TGTGCCAGCTCACCACAGGAGCATAGCAATCAGCCCCAGCATTTT. Residues: CASSPQEHSNQPQHF.

V gene TRBV29-1 combines with J gene TRBJ2-7; possible D gene TRBD1, 6 bases. The V gene lost 4 bases and the J gene lost 2 bases, with 9 bases spanning the gap. CDR3 length equals 12 residues. Germline CDR1 SQVTM, CDR2 ANQGSEA. CDR3 DNA sequence: TGCAGCGTTGTACAGGGTACCTACGAGCAGTACTTC. As protein: CSVVQGTYEQYF.

This clone was recorded a few times. The V gene is TRBV5-1, the J gene TRBJ2-4; perhaps TRBD2 as D (6 bases). V was trimmed by 1 base and J by 6 bases, leaving 11 bases between them. The CDR3 extends over 14 amino acids. Germline CDR1 SGHRS, CDR2 YFSETQ. CDR3 nucleotide sequence: TGCGCCAGCAGCTTGCGGGAGAACGGAAACATTCAGTACTTC. This encodes CASSLRENGNIQYF.

The chain carries TRBV2 and TRBJ2-5; D is perhaps TRBD1 (5 bases). Looked up from germline, CDR1 is SNHLY and CDR2 is FYNNEI. The CDR3 extends over 12 amino acids. Trimming took off 6 bases at V and 5 bases at J, with 10 bases between the two ends. CDR3 residues: CASSDHRETQYF. The CDR3, as DNA: TGTGCCAGCAGCGACCACAGGGAGACCCAGTACTTC.

This clone was seen only a few times. The chain recombines TRBV4-2 with TRBJ2-5, with 9 bases lining up with TRBD2. The ends lost 5 bases at V and 1 base at J; junction bases unmatched: 5. The CDR3 contains 15 residues. The germline CDR1 and CDR2 sequences are LGHNA and YNFKEQ. The CDR3 coding sequence is TGTGCCAGCAGCTCCCAGACTAGCGGCCAAGAGACCCAGTACTTC. Its translation: CASSSQTSGQETQYF.

The chain joins TRBV10-2 to TRBJ2-4; D is perhaps TRBD2 (7 bases). Per the germline V gene, CDR1 is WSHSY and CDR2 is SAAADI. V was clipped by 0 bases and J by 5 bases, with 14 bases between them. The CDR3 loop spans 16 amino acids. The CDR3 bases are TGCGCCAGCAGTGAGTCGCTCGGGGGGCCCGAAAACATTCAGTACTTC. As protein: CASSESLGGPENIQYF.

The chain has TRBV9 and TRBJ2-2, with unresolved D. There are 15 residues in the CDR3. The V end was cut by 0 bases, the J end by 2 bases, with 8 bases between. Germline V gene lookup returns CDR1 SGDLS and CDR2 YYNGEE. The CDR3 region has the DNA TGTGCCAGCAGCGTAGTGAGCTATAACACCGGGGAGCTGTTTTTT. This sequence encodes CASSVVSYNTGELFF. Filled out from reference TRBV9 and TRBJ2-2, the complete variable domain reads DSGVTQTPKHLITATGQRVTLRCSPRSGDLSVYWYQQSLDQGLQFLIQYYNGEERAKGNILERFSAQQFPDLHSELNLSSLELGDSALYFCASSVVSYNTGELFFGEGSRLTVL.

The chain has TRBV6-1 and TRBJ1-1; TRBD1 might be the D (5 bases). CDR3 length equals 13 residues. V was shortened by 7 bases and J by 1 base, with 10 bases between the two germline ends. The germline CDR1 and CDR2 sequences are MNHNS and SASEGT. CDR3: CASTGHENTEAFF. DNA of the CDR3: TGTGCCAGCACCGGACACGAGAACACTGAAGCTTTCTTT.

This clone was found a few times. The genes are TRBV28 and TRBJ1-1; D is possibly TRBD1 (6 bases). Germline V CDR1 and CDR2: MDHEN, SYDVKM. Deletions cut 6 bases from V and 7 bases from J, with 12 bases between. The CDR3 loop spans 12 amino acids. Here the CDR3 reads CASRTGDNEAFF. Written as DNA, the CDR3 is TGTGCCAGCAGAACCGGGGACAATGAAGCTTTCTTT.

CDR3 sequence: CASSLDPTRFRAFF. The CDR3 DNA reads TGTGCCAGCAGCTTAGATCCGACACGGTTCCGGGCTTTCTTT. The V call is TRBV11-2, the J call TRBJ1-1; no clear D gene. Per germline, CDR1 SGHAT and CDR2 FQNNGV. V gave up 0 bases and J gave up 11 bases, with 16 bases separating them. This CDR3 contains 14 residues.

This chain uses TRBV6-5 with TRBJ1-2; 7 bases are shared with TRBD1. CDR1 and CDR2 (germline): MNHEY, SVGAGI. The CDR3 spans 14 residues. V trimming: 5 bases; J trimming: 4 bases; junction bases outside the gene matches: 7. Here the CDR3 reads CASSTYRGAYGYTF. The CDR3 coding sequence is TGTGCCAGCAGTACCTACAGGGGAGCCTATGGCTACACCTTC.

The chain employs TRBV4-1 and TRBJ1-2; 12 bases line up with TRBD1. The V gene end was trimmed by 0 bases and the J gene end by 8 bases; junction bases not matched to a gene: 7. Per germline, CDR1 MGHRA and CDR2 YSYEKL. The CDR3 has 16 residues. CDR3 DNA sequence: TGCGCCAGCAGCCAAGATTTCGGGACAGGGGGCCGCGGCTACACCTTC. Translating gives CASSQDFGTGGRGYTF.

A few counts support this clone. The J gene is TRBJ2-5, the V gene TRBV7-9, with D unresolved. Trimming removed 1 base from V and 0 bases from J, with 6 bases in between. The CDR3 covers 14 residues. Germline V gene sequence: CDR1 SEHNR, CDR2 FQNEAQ (reference sequence). In nucleotides, the CDR3 is TGTGCCAGCAGCTTAGGCACTTACCAAGAGACCCAGTACTTC. Protein: CASSLGTYQETQYF.

The V call is TRBV10-3, the J call TRBJ1-2, with 8 bases identical to TRBD1. V lost 9 bases and J lost 3; bases outside the gene matches: 12. The CDR3 loop spans 15 amino acids. The germline CDR1 and CDR2 sequences are ENHRY and SYGVKD. Here the CDR3 DNA reads TGTGCCATTAGCCAGGGGGCAAATGGTGACTATGGCTACACCTTC. This gives the protein CAISQGANGDYGYTF.